The rows below give T cell receptor beta chains drawn from one sample of a study of human T cells and chemical hapten exposure. TCRdb re-analysed the reads in MiXCR, keeping a single row per CDR3 protein. The sample records 95,000 to 150,000 distinct CDR3 sequences, 6.5% to 10% being singletons. What was sequenced was whole blood. Every receptor here comes from a human donor in good health. Some clones in this sample may be carry-over from other donors' samples. Each CDR3 is given without its conserved first and last residue.

CDR3: ASSDSTGGNSPLH; V: TRBV6-4; J: TRBJ1-6
CDR3: SAREGGSGNTIY; V: TRBV20-1; J: TRBJ1-3
CDR3: ASSPYPTGLISPLH; V: TRBV12-3/TRBV12-4; J: TRBJ1-6
CDR3: ASSLALGLEQF; V: TRBV12-3/TRBV12-4; J: TRBJ2-1
CDR3: ASSDRGVTEAF; V: TRBV10-2; J: TRBJ1-1
CDR3: SAHGRRDEAF; V: TRBV20-1; J: TRBJ1-1
CDR3: ASSRDRADEKLF; V: TRBV7-9; J: TRBJ1-4
CDR3: ATSKEGGDSNYGYT; V: TRBV15; J: TRBJ1-2
CDR3: ASTIAGGISGELF; V: TRBV12-3/TRBV12-4; J: TRBJ2-2
CDR3: ASSLLGGDYEQY; V: TRBV5-1; J: TRBJ2-7
CDR3: ASSQQGAGNTGELF; V: TRBV12-3/TRBV12-4; J: TRBJ2-2
CDR3: ASRAGYNEQF; V: TRBV2; J: TRBJ2-1
CDR3: ASSDRGGLYNEQF; V: TRBV2; J: TRBJ2-1
CDR3: ASSQTGGSYNEQF; V: TRBV6-2/TRBV6-3; J: TRBJ2-1
CDR3: ASSLWWDTEAF; V: TRBV27; J: TRBJ1-1
CDR3: ASRGSTNEKLF; V: TRBV18; J: TRBJ1-4
CDR3: SVASADNNSPLH; V: TRBV29-1; J: TRBJ1-6
CDR3: SAQRGQVYSNQPQH; V: TRBV20-1; J: TRBJ1-5
CDR3: ASSLRENSPLH; V: TRBV12-3/TRBV12-4; J: TRBJ1-6
CDR3: ASSVGTGAYGYT; V: TRBV9; J: TRBJ1-2
CDR3: ASSLVAKNTDTQY; V: TRBV7-2; J: TRBJ2-3
CDR3: ASSPGPNEKLF; V: TRBV21-1; J: TRBJ1-4
CDR3: ASSQDSGDTGELF; V: TRBV4-3; J: TRBJ2-2
CDR3: ASSLGVGRYDYEQY; V: TRBV12-3/TRBV12-4; J: TRBJ2-7
CDR3: SAGRASGSSDTQY; V: TRBV20-1; J: TRBJ2-3
CDR3: ASSLLMGQLPGNTIY; V: TRBV7-9; J: TRBJ1-3
CDR3: SARRASGLTDTQY; V: TRBV20-1; J: TRBJ2-3
CDR3: ASSPPTSVEQF; V: TRBV18; J: TRBJ2-1
CDR3: ASSQEGTGRTYEQY; V: TRBV4-3; J: TRBJ2-7
CDR3: ASSQGALSSYNEQF; V: TRBV4-1; J: TRBJ2-1
CDR3: AWSPSDQPQH; V: TRBV30; J: TRBJ1-5
CDR3: ASRAAQTDMGYT; V: TRBV2; J: TRBJ1-2
CDR3: SGLRDRGFNVQF; V: TRBV29-1; J: TRBJ2-1
CDR3: AISVTRGVQETQY; V: TRBV10-3; J: TRBJ2-5
CDR3: ASTEVGLGNEQF; V: TRBV2; J: TRBJ2-1
CDR3: ASSSPGRGSGANVLT; V: TRBV5-1; J: TRBJ2-6
CDR3: ASSVGFRTNEQF; V: TRBV2; J: TRBJ2-1
CDR3: SVLGGGGETQY; V: TRBV29-1; J: TRBJ2-5
CDR3: ASSYSAGLTEAF; V: TRBV6-5; J: TRBJ1-1
CDR3: ASSGSGWYEQF; V: TRBV5-1; J: TRBJ2-1
CDR3: ASSYSRLGGSNQPQH; V: TRBV6-2/TRBV6-3; J: TRBJ1-5
CDR3: SVEDRDSYEQY; V: TRBV29-1; J: TRBJ2-7
CDR3: ASSQDTDGYT; V: TRBV14; J: TRBJ1-2
CDR3: ASSIRAGGTDTQY; V: TRBV2; J: TRBJ2-3
CDR3: SVEYRGEQY; V: TRBV29-1; J: TRBJ2-7
CDR3: ASRQGGATEAF; V: TRBV6-2/TRBV6-3; J: TRBJ1-1
CDR3: ATSSSRGNTDTQY; V: TRBV15; J: TRBJ2-3
CDR3: ASSYSATDQPQH; V: TRBV6-5; J: TRBJ1-5
CDR3: ASSPGQREETQY; V: TRBV5-6; J: TRBJ2-5
CDR3: ASSLGQGDGYT; V: TRBV5-5; J: TRBJ1-2
CDR3: ASSWNRTSGGELF; V: TRBV7-9; J: TRBJ2-2
CDR3: ASSLVSGQPQH; V: TRBV7-9; J: TRBJ1-5
CDR3: ASSPTGTVDEQY; V: TRBV7-9; J: TRBJ2-7
CDR3: ASSYAGTNQPQH; V: TRBV6-2/TRBV6-3; J: TRBJ1-5
CDR3: ASSSNRGPGSGNTIY; V: TRBV11-2; J: TRBJ1-3
CDR3: SANRAFEQF; V: TRBV20-1; J: TRBJ2-1
CDR3: ATRDRANEKLF; V: TRBV28; J: TRBJ1-4